A selection of T cell receptor beta chains follows, all from one sample in a study of CD8+CD57+ T cells in acquired aplastic anemia. TCRdb redid the calling of the reads with MiXCR, one entry per CDR3 protein. This sample yields about 190,000 distinct CDR3 sequences, of which 50% to 55% are seen a single time; about 16% belongs to the top ten. The sequenced sample consisted of sorted CD4+, CD8+, or CD8+CD57+ T cells (not recorded which) from PBMCs. These receptors all stem from a human donor in good health, serving as a control. CDR3s include the opening cysteine and the closing phenylalanine or tryptophan. The D gene is left open where the match is weak. Size tells how often a clone was seen (once, few, many) or the class of an expanded clone, and some rows leave it out.

CDR3	DNA	V	size	D	J
CSVFSRLNTEAFF	TGCAGCGTTTTTAGCAGGTTGAACACTGAAGCTTTCTTT	TRBV29-1	.	.	TRBJ1-1
CATSGTHTAGELFF	TGTGCCACCAGCGGAACACACACGGCCGGGGAGCTGTTTTTT	TRBV15	.	.	TRBJ2-2
CASSVGQDPNQPQHF	TGTGCCAGCAGCGTAGGCCAGGACCCGAATCAGCCCCAGCATTTT	TRBV9	many	.	TRBJ1-5
CASSPGQGLRRPNEKLFF	TGTGCCAGCTCACCGGGACAGGGCTTACGGCGTCCTAATGAAAAACTGTTTTTT	TRBV19	.	TRBD1	TRBJ1-4
CAISVAINTEAFF	TGTGCCATCAGTGTGGCCATTAACACTGAAGCTTTCTTT	TRBV10-3	many	.	TRBJ1-1
CASSQDLETQYF	TGTGCCAGCAGCCAGGACTTGGAGACCCAGTACTTC	TRBV28	many	.	TRBJ2-5
CASTGQGGTGELFF	TGTGCCAGCACTGGACAAGGGGGCACCGGGGAGCTGTTTTTT	TRBV2	many	.	TRBJ2-2
CASTHRAKETQYF	TGCGCCAGCACCCACAGGGCTAAAGAGACCCAGTACTTC	TRBV5-1	.	.	TRBJ2-5
CSVELMDKNTGVWGTEAFF	TGCAGCGTTGAACTAATGGACAAGAACACCGGGGTTTGGGGCACTGAAGCTTTCTTT	TRBV29-1	.	.	TRBJ1-1
CSAVGQGALNEKLFF	TGCAGCGCCGTCGGACAGGGGGCCTTAAACGAAAAACTGTTTTTT	TRBV29-1	many	TRBD1	TRBJ1-4
CATKETHGETQYF	TGTGCCACCAAGGAGACCCATGGGGAGACCCAGTACTTC	TRBV24-1	.	.	TRBJ2-5
CASSLELQYTEAFF	TGTGCCAGCAGCTTAGAACTACAGTACACTGAAGCTTTCTTT	TRBV7-2	.	.	TRBJ1-1
CSATWRQGGDTQYF	TGCAGTGCCACGTGGCGGCAGGGGGGAGATACGCAGTATTTT	TRBV20-1	.	.	TRBJ2-3
CASSQERGLRSSPLHF	TGCGCCAGCAGCCAAGAGAGGGGATTGAGGAGTTCACCCCTCCACTTT	TRBV4-3	many	.	TRBJ1-6
CASSLDGSGNTIYF	TGTGCCAGCAGCTTAGATGGCTCTGGAAACACCATATATTTT	TRBV7-2	many	.	TRBJ1-3
CASSPLLGQYSGNTIYF	TGTGCCAGCTCACCATTGTTGGGGCAGTACTCTGGAAACACCATATATTTT	TRBV6-5	.	.	TRBJ1-3
CASSRTSSLYEQYF	TGTGCCAGTAGTAGGACCTCCAGCCTCTACGAGCAGTACTTC	TRBV7-3	.	.	TRBJ2-7
CASSSFDSFSYNEQFF	TGCGCCAGCAGCTCCTTTGACAGTTTCTCCTACAATGAGCAGTTCTTC	TRBV5-1	many	.	TRBJ2-1
CASSLSGLAGTTDTQYF	TGTGCCAGCAGCTTATCGGGACTAGCGGGGACCACAGATACGCAGTATTTT	TRBV11-2	.	TRBD2	TRBJ2-3
CASSIAGRRNTEAFF	TGTGCCAGTAGTATAGCCGGCAGACGGAACACTGAAGCTTTCTTT	TRBV19	.	.	TRBJ1-1
CASSPRKDRSSSGNTIYF	TGTGCCAGCAGTCCCCGGAAAGACAGGTCCTCCTCTGGAAACACCATATATTTT	TRBV28	many	.	TRBJ1-3
CASSLAQGAYNSPLHF	TGTGCCAGCAGCTTGGCCCAGGGGGCCTATAATTCACCCCTCCACTTT	TRBV9	.	TRBD1	TRBJ1-6
CSVGANEQFF	TGCAGCGTTGGAGCCAATGAGCAGTTCTTC	TRBV29-1	.	.	TRBJ2-1
CASTLGTGVNQPQHF	TGCGCCAGCACCTTGGGGACAGGGGTCAATCAGCCCCAGCATTTT	TRBV5-1	many	TRBD1	TRBJ1-5
CASSNLRGGFDNEQFF	TGTGCCAGCAGCAACTTACGGGGGGGCTTCGACAATGAGCAGTTCTTC	TRBV7-8	.	TRBD2	TRBJ2-1
CSPEGGTETQYF	TGCAGCCCAGAGGGAGGTACAGAGACCCAGTACTTC	TRBV20-1	.	.	TRBJ2-5
CSARPSGINSPLHF	TGCAGTGCTAGACCTTCAGGGATTAATTCACCCCTCCACTTT	TRBV20-1	.	.	TRBJ1-6
CASIRGGGHYGYTF	TGTGCCAGCATCCGCGGGGGGGGACACTATGGCTACACCTTC	TRBV7-9	.	.	TRBJ1-2
CASSPLGDRQSMNTEAFF	TGTGCCAGCAGCCCACTTGGGGACCGCCAGAGCATGAACACTGAAGCTTTCTTT	TRBV3-1	few	.	TRBJ1-1
CASRSVAQYTEAFF	TGTGCCAGCAGATCAGTCGCACAGTACACTGAAGCTTTCTTT	TRBV7-9	.	.	TRBJ1-1
CASSGGQGYNEQFF	TGTGCCAGCAGCGGGGGACAGGGGTACAATGAGCAGTTCTTC	TRBV7-3	.	TRBD1	TRBJ2-1
CATQDRALGEQYF	TGTGCCACCCAGGACAGGGCTCTAGGCGAGCAGTACTTC	TRBV25-1	.	TRBD1	TRBJ2-7
CASSLGGQLYEQYF	TGTGCCAGCAGCTTAGGGGGACAGCTCTACGAGCAGTACTTC	TRBV7-6	.	TRBD1	TRBJ2-7
CASNAGTGYNEQFF	TGCGCCAGCAACGCTGGGACAGGATACAATGAGCAGTTCTTC	TRBV10-2	few	TRBD1	TRBJ2-1
CASSGGGARTDTQYF	TGTGCCAGCAGCGGCGGGGGGGCGAGGACAGATACGCAGTATTTT	TRBV3-1	many	TRBD2	TRBJ2-3
CSLAGQRYNEQFF	TGCAGCTTGGCGGGACAGAGGTACAATGAGCAGTTCTTC	TRBV29-1	.	.	TRBJ2-1
CASSQRRTGGSKNEQFF	TGTGCCAGCAGCCAACGAAGGACGGGGGGTAGTAAGAATGAGCAGTTCTTC	TRBV14	many	TRBD2	TRBJ2-1
CATSENSRNTIYF	TGTGCCACCAGTGAGAACAGTCGAAACACCATATATTTT	TRBV24-1	.	.	TRBJ1-3
CASSLEGWDYGYTF	TGTGCCAGCAGCTTAGAGGGGTGGGACTATGGCTACACCTTC	TRBV7-2	.	.	TRBJ1-2
CASSLVEGGFYEQYF	TGTGCCAGCAGCTTAGTAGAGGGCGGATTCTACGAGCAGTACTTC	TRBV7-2	many	.	TRBJ2-7
CASSPEGRGPENYEQYF	TGTGCCAGCTCACCAGAGGGGCGCGGACCAGAGAATTACGAGCAGTACTTC	TRBV7-3	few	.	TRBJ2-7
CASSLTVPETQYF	TGCGCCAGCAGCTTGACAGTTCCAGAGACCCAGTACTTC	TRBV5-1	once	.	TRBJ2-5
CASSQEGGRGNQPQHF	TGTGCCAGCAGCCAAGAAGGGGGGCGTGGCAATCAGCCCCAGCATTTT	TRBV4-2	many	.	TRBJ1-5
CASSLRTSGSDEQFF	TGCGCCAGCAGCTTGCGGACTAGCGGGTCCGATGAGCAGTTCTTC	TRBV5-1	once	TRBD2	TRBJ2-1